These 24 T cell receptor gamma chains were all obtained from the same sample, sequenced in a study of gammadelta T cells in human blood. TCRdb made new clone calls on the RT-PCR reads using CATT. Here the sample spans roughly 420 gamma-chain clones, 9.9% being singletons. Sequencing input: non-Vgamma9Vdelta2 gamma-delta T cells from infant blood. The receptors stem from a human donor.

This clone is termed large. The chain couples TRGV2 to TRGJ1 or TRGJ2. This CDR3 contains 14 residues. The trim removed 0 bases at V and 3 bases at J, leaving 5 bases unmatched. Germline V gives CDR1 EGSNGY, CDR2 YDSYNSKV. In DNA form, the CDR3 reads TGTGCCACCTGGGACGGGCCAAGTTATTATAAGAAACTCTTT. It specifies CATWDGPSYYKKLF.

On this clone itself: With a far larger clone one base away, a read error is the likely cause. The same CDR3 is also encoded by other DNA sequences in this sample. The chain uses TRGV2 and TRGJ1 or TRGJ2. The J segment lost 6 bases and the V segment lost 0 bases, leaving 5 bases of the junction unmatched. There are 13 residues in the CDR3. In germline, CDR1 is EGSNGY, CDR2 YDSYNSKV. The CDR3 DNA follows: TGTGCCACCTGGGACGGGCCGGGTTATAAGAAACTCTTT. This translates into CATWDGPGYKKLF.

Concerning this clone: TCRdb's entry gives the protein of a much larger clone, which mismatches this DNA's translation at residue 9, likely from a read error; the protein reported here is translated from the DNA. The V and J genes are TRGV5 and TRGJ1 or TRGJ2. The CDR3 spans 12 residues. The germline V gene encodes CDR1 VINAFY and CDR2 YDVSNSKD. With V trimmed by 0 bases and J by 12 bases, 8 bases remained unmatched. CDR3 nucleotides: TGTGCCACCTGGGACAGGCGTTACAGGAAACTCTTT. Its translation: CATWDRRYRKLF.

For this clone: With a far larger clone one base away, a read error is the likely cause. The chain is built from TRGV5 and TRGJ1 or TRGJ2. CDR3 size: 14 residues. Germline CDR1 is VINAFY and CDR2 is YDVSNSKD. CDR3 amino acids: CATLDGPLRSKKLF. For the CDR3, the DNA is TGTGCCACCTTGGACGGTCCTTTAAGGAGTAAGAAACTCTTT.

This clone was seen only a few times. The V and J genes are TRGV9 and TRGJ1 or TRGJ2. The CDR3 extends over 13 amino acids. The germline V gene encodes CDR1 GITISATS and CDR2 ISYDGTV (reference sequence). The V and J ends lost 0 bases and 6 bases, in that order; junction bases with no gene match: 5. This CDR3 reads CALWEVRGYKKLF. CDR3 coding DNA: TGTGCCTTGTGGGAGGTGCGAGGTTATAAGAAACTCTTT.

This clone was seen a few times. This likely came from a read error, as a far larger clone is one base away. The sample carries other DNA sequences with the same CDR3. V is TRGV2 and J is TRGJ1 or TRGJ2. Germline CDR1 and CDR2: EGSNGY and YDSYNSKV. The CDR3 extends over 13 amino acids. Trimming at V came to 0 bases and at J to 7 bases, leaving 6 bases not matched to a gene. The CDR3 reads CATWDGPGYKKLF. The DNA of the CDR3 is TGTGCCACCTGGGACGGGCCAGGGTATAAGAAACTCTTT.

This clone is hyperexpanded (1% or more). The chain combines TRGV10 with TRGJ1 or TRGJ2. TRGV10 falls under the ORF class, with uncertain function. The J segment lost 5 bases and the V segment lost 8 bases, leaving 7 bases of the junction unmatched. The CDR3 has 12 amino acids. The CDR3, as DNA: TGTGCTGCGTGGGATGCGGATTATAAGAAACTCTTT. Amino acids: CAAWDADYKKLF.

This clone is large (0.1 to 1%) in the sample. The chain employs TRGV2 and TRGJP2. Looked up from germline, CDR1 is EGSNGY and CDR2 is YDSYNSKV. After removal of 0 bases from V and 8 bases from J, the junction contained 6 bases not matched to a gene. This CDR3 comprises 14 residues. The DNA for the CDR3 is TGTGCCACCTGGGACGGGCCCGACGATTGGATCAAGACGTTT. Its protein is CATWDGPDDWIKTF.

This clone is large. Other DNA variants within this sample encode the same CDR3. The chain joins TRGV9 to TRGJ1 or TRGJ2. CDR3 length: 13 amino acids. CDR1 GITISATS and CDR2 ISYDGTV come from the germline V gene (reference sequence). With 0 bases clipped from V and 4 bases from J, the junction kept 3 bases outside the gene matches. The CDR3 loop is CALWEVQYYKKLF. The CDR3 DNA follows: TGTGCCTTGTGGGAGGTGCAGTATTATAAGAAACTCTTT.

This clone is labeled medium-sized (0.01 to 0.1%). V and J are TRGV4 and TRGJ1 or TRGJ2. The germline V gene encodes CDR1 EGSTGY and CDR2 YDSYTSSV. The CDR3 length is 11 residues. The J segment lost 9 bases and the V segment lost 2 bases, leaving 4 bases of the junction unmatched. The CDR3 DNA sequence: TGTGCCACCTGGGATGCACCTAAGAAACTCTTT. Translation gives CATWDAPKKLF.

With regard to this clone: This likely reflects a read error, since a far larger clone is one base away. Additional DNA sequences in this sample encode the identical CDR3. The chain uses TRGV10 and TRGJ1 or TRGJ2. TRGV10 is designated an ORF whose function remains uncertain. The CDR3 consists of 14 residues. V shed 8 bases, J shed 0 bases, and the junction held 8 bases outside the gene matches. The CDR3 loop reads CAAWDPSNYYKKLF. CDR3 nucleotides: TGTGCTGCGTGGGACCCATCGAATTATTATAAGAAACTCTTT.

By frequency in the sample, this clone is large (0.1 to 1%). V gene TRGV9 combines with J gene TRGJ1 or TRGJ2. Unmatched junction bases numbered 2, after V lost 2 bases and J lost 4 bases. The CDR3 loop spans 12 amino acids. The germline V gene has CDR1 GITISATS and CDR2 ISYDGTV (reference sequence). As DNA, the CDR3 is TGTGCCTTGTGGGAGGCGTATTATAAGAAACTCTTT. Its translation: CALWEAYYKKLF.

This clone rates as medium-sized. The chain combines TRGV9 with TRGJ1 or TRGJ2. CDR3 size: 12 residues. CDR1 is GITISATS and CDR2 is ISYDGTV in the germline V gene (reference sequence). V was clipped by 0 bases and J by 8 bases; unmatched bases: 4. The CDR3 sequence: CALWEVPDKKLF. CDR3 DNA: TGTGCCTTGTGGGAGGTGCCGGATAAGAAACTCTTT.

By share, this clone counts as large (0.1 to 1%). The chain joins TRGV9 to TRGJ1 or TRGJ2. Per the germline V gene, CDR1 is GITISATS and CDR2 is ISYDGTV (reference sequence). The junction had 8 bases not matched to a gene; V was cut back by 3 bases and J by 6 bases. The CDR3 spans 13 residues. This chain's CDR3 is CALWEFRLYKKLF. Here the CDR3 DNA reads TGTGCCTTGTGGGAGTTTCGACTTTATAAGAAACTCTTT.

This clone counts as large. The genes are TRGV2 and TRGJP2. This CDR3 contains 15 residues. The junction had 3 bases not matched to a gene; V was cut back by 0 bases and J by 2 bases. The germline CDR1 and CDR2 sequences are EGSNGY and YDSYNSKV. The CDR3 is CATWDGLSSDWIKTF. DNA of the CDR3: TGTGCCACCTGGGACGGGTTGAGTAGTGATTGGATCAAGACGTTT.

In its sample, this clone ranks as medium-sized. V gene TRGV3 combines with J gene TRGJP1. After removal of 0 bases from V and 0 bases from J, the junction contained 7 bases not matched to a gene. Germline V gene sequence: CDR1 VTNTFY, CDR2 YDVSTARD (reference sequence). This CDR3 spans 17 amino acids. CDR3 bases: TGTGCCACCTGGGACAGGCTCCCCCATACCACTGGTTGGTTCAAGATATTT. It yields the protein CATWDRLPHTTGWFKIF.

As for this clone: A much larger clone sits a single nucleotide away, making a read error possible. The chain joins TRGV9 to TRGJP. V shed 0 bases, J shed 5 bases, and the junction held 1 base outside the gene matches. The V gene's germline CDR1 is GITISATS and CDR2 ISYDGTV (reference sequence). CDR3 length: 16 amino acids. The CDR3: CALWEVKELGKKIKVF. The CDR3 coding sequence is TGTGCCTTGTGGGAGGTGAAAGAGTTGGGCAAAAAAATCAAGGTATTT.

This clone is large in the sample. V and J are TRGV2 and TRGJ1 or TRGJ2. CDR3 length equals 13 residues. In germline, CDR1 is EGSNGY, CDR2 YDSYNSKV. Trimming took 5 bases from V and 1 from J; bases not matched to a gene: 5. The CDR3 sequence: CATWGLNYYKKLF. CDR3 sequence (DNA): TGTGCCACCTGGGGCCTTAATTATTATAAGAAACTCTTT.

In its sample, this clone was seen once. With a far larger clone one base away, a read error is the likely cause. V usage is TRGV9 and J usage is TRGJP. The germline V gene has CDR1 GITISATS and CDR2 ISYDGTV (reference sequence). Germline trimming cut 4 bases from V and 10 bases from J; bases unmatched to any gene: 10. CDR3 size: 16 residues. This chain's CDR3 is CALWDGFVLGKKIKVF. The CDR3 DNA is TGTGCCTTGTGGGACGGGTTCGTCTTGGGCAAAAAAATCAAGGTATTT.

The chain combines TRGV9 with TRGJ1 or TRGJ2. CDR3 length equals 14 residues. The germline V gene encodes CDR1 GITISATS and CDR2 ISYDGTV (reference sequence). After removal of 4 bases from V and 6 bases from J, the junction contained 12 bases not matched to a gene. The CDR3 sequence is CALWDVVLCYKKLF. For the CDR3, the DNA is TGTGCCTTGTGGGATGTGGTCCTTTGTTATAAGAAACTCTTT.

Judged by abundance, this clone is large. The V and J genes are TRGV8 and TRGJ1 or TRGJ2. This CDR3 spans 11 amino acids. The trim removed 12 bases at V and 6 bases at J, leaving 11 bases unmatched. The germline CDR1 and CDR2 sequences are VENAVY and YDSYNSRV. In nucleotides, the CDR3 is TGTGCCGAATTGATCCGTTATAAGAAACTCTTT. Translating it yields CAELIRYKKLF.

This clone is categorized as medium-sized. The V and J genes are TRGV3 and TRGJ1 or TRGJ2. The germline V gene has CDR1 VTNTFY and CDR2 YDVSTARD (reference sequence). J lost 6 bases, V lost 0 bases, and 5 bases had no gene match. This CDR3 spans 13 amino acids. The CDR3 sequence: CATWDRGGYKKLF. CDR3 sequence (DNA): TGTGCCACCTGGGACAGGGGAGGTTATAAGAAACTCTTT.

This clone ranks as medium-sized (0.01 to 0.1%). The chain links TRGV5 to TRGJ1 or TRGJ2. The CDR3 spans 11 residues. Looked up from germline, CDR1 is VINAFY and CDR2 is YDVSNSKD. Trimming cost V 9 bases and J 9 bases; bases outside gene matches: 11. CDR3 sequence: CATPTVFKKLF. CDR3 nucleotide sequence: TGTGCCACCCCAACAGTTTTTAAGAAACTCTTT.

As regards this clone: A single base is all that separates this from a far larger clone, so a read error is likely. The chain links TRGV10 to TRGJ1 or TRGJ2. TRGV10 is identified as an open reading frame with a role that is uncertain. The CDR3 is made up of 17 amino acids. This CDR3 is CAVWDPQLCSNYYKKLF. CDR3 coding DNA: TGTGCTGTGTGGGATCCCCAGCTCTGTTCGAATTATTATAAGAAACTCTTT.